This T cell receptor (beta chain) was captured by sequencing in a study of T cell responses to AZD1222 COVID-19 vaccine. Findings and limits, study-wide: In a largely white British group with more females than males, clonal diversity was possibly underestimated. CD4 TCRs associated with vaccination spanned spike, dominating at 160-218 and 743-854.

A note on this clone: Antigen specificity is unknown.

Only in-frame clones appear in the TCRdb table, and some are missing; sequencing was by immunoSEQ multiplex PCR. The table shows roughly 120,000 clones, with around 90% occurring only once. The CDR3 has 15 residues. The ends were cut back, 7 bases at V and 4 bases at J, with 19 bases in the middle. CDR1 SGHVS and CDR2 FNYEAQ come from the germline V gene. The sequence was obtained from an adult in good health. The material sequenced was peripheral blood, taken on day 0 of AZD1222 vaccination. This chain connects TRBV7-6 to TRBJ1-1; the D gene is possibly TRBD1 (6 bases). The CDR3 sequence is CASTGQPSFVTEAFF. CDR3 nucleotide sequence: TGTGCCAGCACCGGACAGCCATCCTTCGTCACTGAAGCTTTCTTT.